Sequencing of this T cell receptor (beta chain) was carried out in a study of blood T cell repertoires in COVID-19. At the level of the study: In each case, the material was cDNA or gDNA derived from T cells, B-cell-depleted T cells, or PBMCs.

Enrolled through a virtual design, the participants were between roughly 18 and 90 years of age and came from 24 US areas. As originally analysed: The authors estimated nucleated cell counts from reference gene primer amplification. The protocol was immunoSEQ multiplex PCR, while the TCRdb copy is restricted to in-frame clones and leaves out a portion. The V and J calls and clone size are taken from that table; D and trimming were inferred from the DNA. The data contain 200,000 or so clones, around 85% of them singletons. The sample consisted of PBMCs or T cells enriched from blood (not recorded which). The clonotype comes from a woman between 40 and 50 years old with acute COVID-19.

The CDR3 nucleotides are TGTGCCAGCAGCTTAAGAGACGGGAGCGGCACAGATACGCAGTATTTT. Protein sequence: CASSLRDGSGTDTQYF. The chain carries TRBV7-9 and TRBJ2-3, with a possible D match to TRBD2 (6 bases). Trimming took off 2 bases at V and 1 base at J, with 13 bases between the two ends. The CDR3 is made up of 16 amino acids. Germline V lookup: CDR1 SEHNR, CDR2 FQNEAQ (reference sequence).